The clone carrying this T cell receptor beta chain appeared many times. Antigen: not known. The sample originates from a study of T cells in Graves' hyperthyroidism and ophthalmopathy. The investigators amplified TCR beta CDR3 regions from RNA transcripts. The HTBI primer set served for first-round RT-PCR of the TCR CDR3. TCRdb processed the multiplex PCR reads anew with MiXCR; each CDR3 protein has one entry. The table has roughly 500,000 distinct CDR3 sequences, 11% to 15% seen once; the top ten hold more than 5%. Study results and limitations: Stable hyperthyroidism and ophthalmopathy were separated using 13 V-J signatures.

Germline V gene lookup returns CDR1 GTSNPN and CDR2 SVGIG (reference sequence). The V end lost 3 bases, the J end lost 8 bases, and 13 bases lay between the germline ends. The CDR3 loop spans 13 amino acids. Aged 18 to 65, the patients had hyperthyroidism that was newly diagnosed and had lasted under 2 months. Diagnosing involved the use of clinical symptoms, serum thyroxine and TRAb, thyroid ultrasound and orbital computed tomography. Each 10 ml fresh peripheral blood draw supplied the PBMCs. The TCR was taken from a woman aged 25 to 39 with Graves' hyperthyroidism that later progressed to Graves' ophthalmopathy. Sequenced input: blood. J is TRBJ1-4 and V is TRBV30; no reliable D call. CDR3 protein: CAWSQQTEEKLFF. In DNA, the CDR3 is TGTGCCTGGAGCCAACAAACGGAGGAAAAACTGTTTTTT.